This is a list of T cell receptor beta chains from one sample in a study of vaccination and CD4 T cells after COVID-19. Their antigens are not known. Via MiXCR, TCRdb re-called the PCR reads, giving one row per CDR3 protein. The profile shows 11,000 to 15,000 distinct CDR3 sequences, under 60% of them singletons. The sequenced material came from CD4+ T cells from blood, cultured in vitro. These TCRs come from a human donor who had recovered from COVID-19. Each CDR3 is given with its conserved first and last residue. D genes are given only for firm matches. Clone sizes are given selectively: once, few, many, or a class where the clone is expanded.

CASSWVAGGPETQYF	TGCGCCAGCAGCTGGGTAGCGGGAGGCCCAGAGACCCAGTACTTC	TRBV5-1	TRBD2	-	15	TRBJ2-5
CASSLGGHGEGYTF	TGTGCCAGCAGTTTAGGGGGACACGGGGAAGGCTACACCTTC	TRBV28	-	-	14	TRBJ1-2
CASSPGRAYEQYF	TGTGCCAGCTCACCGGGCAGGGCCTACGAGCAGTACTTC	TRBV18	-	few	13	TRBJ2-7
CASRADGVSPLHF	TGTGCCAGCAGGGCTGACGGGGTCTCACCCCTCCACTTT	TRBV12-3/TRBV12-4	-	-	13	TRBJ1-6
CASSPEVSSQPQHF	TGTGCCAGCTCACCCGAGGTATCGAGTCAGCCCCAGCATTTT	TRBV18	-	-	14	TRBJ1-5
CSAPSFTTDTQYF	TGCAGTGCCCCCAGCTTCACCACAGATACGCAGTATTTT	TRBV20-1	-	few	13	TRBJ2-3
CATSPITTLGGYTF	TGTGCCACCAGCCCTATCACTACCCTGGGAGGCTACACCTTC	TRBV15	-	-	14	TRBJ1-2
CSARRGLAGATGELFF	TGCAGTGCTAGACGGGGACTGGCGGGGGCCACCGGGGAGCTGTTTTTT	TRBV20-1	-	-	16	TRBJ2-2
CSARDGPANTEAFF	TGCAGTGCTAGAGATGGTCCCGCGAACACTGAAGCTTTCTTT	TRBV20-1	-	-	14	TRBJ1-1
CSAPPYRPLGTDTQYF	TGCAGTGCTCCCCCCTACAGGCCCTTGGGGACAGATACGCAGTATTTT	TRBV20-1	-	few	16	TRBJ2-3
CASSQVSETEQFF	TGTGCCAGCAGCCAGGTATCGGAGACGGAGCAGTTCTTC	TRBV11-3	-	-	13	TRBJ2-1
CASSLGALTNYGYTF	TGTGCCAGCAGCTTGGGAGCCCTTACTAACTATGGCTACACCTTC	TRBV7-2	-	-	15	TRBJ1-2
CASTLAGSYNEQFF	TGTGCCAGCACCCTAGCGGGCTCCTACAATGAGCAGTTCTTC	TRBV27	TRBD2	-	14	TRBJ2-1
CASKGGTGVTEAFF	TGTGCCAGTAAGGGCGGGACAGGGGTGACTGAAGCTTTCTTT	TRBV19	TRBD1	-	14	TRBJ1-1
CASSRGGDSSYEQYF	TGTGCCAGCAGTCGTGGAGGGGACAGCTCCTACGAGCAGTACTTC	TRBV9	-	-	15	TRBJ2-7
CASEGGTVQETQYF	TGTGCCAGCGAGGGGGGGACCGTACAAGAGACCCAGTACTTC	TRBV6-1	-	few	14	TRBJ2-5
CSARDSDTQYF	TGCAGTGCTAGAGATTCGGATACGCAGTATTTT	TRBV20-1	-	-	11	TRBJ2-3
CSASSLGSSYNEQFF	TGCAGTGCATCCTCCCTCGGGAGCTCCTACAATGAGCAGTTCTTC	TRBV20-1	-	few	15	TRBJ2-1
CATSDPGTGGFVYGYTF	TGTGCCACCAGTGATCCAGGAACAGGAGGCTTCGTCTATGGCTACACCTTC	TRBV24-1	-	few	17	TRBJ1-2
CASGTSGSTDTQYF	TGTGCCAGTGGGACTAGCGGGAGCACAGATACGCAGTATTTT	TRBV2	TRBD2	-	14	TRBJ2-3
CASSLRGGDSPLHF	TGTGCCAGCAGCTTACGTGGGGGCGATTCACCCCTCCACTTT	TRBV11-2	-	few	14	TRBJ1-6
CASANRDRASEAQYF	TGTGCCAGCGCTAACCGGGACAGGGCAAGTGAGGCCCAGTACTTC	TRBV19	TRBD1	-	15	TRBJ2-5
CSARVNGNTIYF	TGCAGTGCTAGAGTAAATGGAAACACCATATATTTT	TRBV20-1	-	-	12	TRBJ1-3
CASSFRAGSNQPQHF	TGTGCCAGCAGCTTTAGGGCAGGTAGCAATCAGCCCCAGCATTTT	TRBV7-2	-	-	15	TRBJ1-5
CASSGVAGGEKTQYF	TGTGCCAGCAGTGGAGTAGCGGGAGGAGAGAAGACGCAGTATTTT	TRBV2	TRBD2	few	15	TRBJ2-3
CASSPQGYYNEQFF	TGTGCCAGCAGCCCCCAGGGCTACTACAATGAGCAGTTCTTC	TRBV6-1	-	-	14	TRBJ2-1
CAIGQNSGNTIYF	TGTGCCATCGGGCAGAACTCTGGAAACACCATATATTTT	TRBV10-3	-	-	13	TRBJ1-3